Below, 18 T cell receptor beta chains from the same sample are listed, as sequenced in a study of blood T cell repertoires in COVID-19 (TCRdb year 2020). Library prep was done by the immunoSEQ multiplex PCR assay. In TCRdb, the immuneACCESS table is reduced to in-frame sequences with V and J assigned. These tables do not hold every clone; where another copy was compared, an unresolved V gene accounts for under half, and the others remain unexplained. Within this sample are some 370,000 clones, with around 83% of them counted one time only. Clones ranked in the top ten supply about 5.4% of the sample. Material: PBMCs or T cells enriched from blood (not recorded which). Receptors originate from a woman aged 45-65 years who had recovered from COVID-19.

The chain employs TRBV3-1 (or the pseudogene TRBV3-2) and TRBJ2-5; 11 bases line up with TRBD2. Per germline, CDR1 LGHDT and CDR2 YNNKEL (reference sequence). The CDR3 runs to 17 residues. Trimming removed 0 bases from V and 7 bases from J; junction bases left unmatched: 10. The CDR3 DNA reads TGTGCCAGCAGCCAAGAGTTGACTAGCGGGGACTCTGGGACCCAGTACTTC. It yields the protein CASSQELTSGDSGTQYF.

The V and J genes are TRBV5-1 and TRBJ2-5, with 13 bases identical to TRBD2. This CDR3 has 16 residues. CDR1 is SGHRS, CDR2 YFSETQ, per germline. With 4 bases clipped from V and 5 bases from J, the junction kept 8 bases outside the gene matches. Here the CDR3 DNA reads TGCGCCAGCAGCCCTGGACTAGCGGGAGCAGGGGAGACCCAGTACTTC. The encoded protein is CASSPGLAGAGETQYF. The whole variable domain, filled in from reference TRBV5-1 and TRBJ2-5, reads KAGVTQTPRYLIKTRGQQVTLSCSPISGHRSVSWYQQTPGQGLQFLFEYFSETQRNKGNFPGRFSGRQFSNSRSEMNVSTLELGDSALYLCASSPGLAGAGETQYFGPGTRLLVL.

This chain uses TRBV5-5 with TRBJ2-1; D perhaps matches TRBD2 (6 bases). Germline V CDR1 and CDR2: SGHKS, YYEKEE (reference sequence). V was shortened by 4 bases and J by 3 bases, with 17 bases between the two germline ends. This CDR3 is 16 amino acids long. The CDR3 sequence: CASSLIAGPYYNEQFF. CDR3 in DNA: TGTGCCAGCAGCCTCATCGCGGGACCTTACTACAATGAGCAGTTCTTC.

The V call is TRBV28, the J call TRBJ2-6; D call uncertain. Germline V lookup: CDR1 MDHEN, CDR2 SYDVKM. The CDR3 is 17 amino acids. Trimming took off 3 bases at V and 0 bases at J, with 12 bases between the two ends. Here the CDR3 reads CASSFTIRSSGANVLTF. CDR3 bases: TGTGCCAGCAGTTTTACCATCCGGAGCTCTGGGGCCAACGTCCTGACTTTC.

This CDR3 reads CASSLGVVTGVAGELFF. DNA of the CDR3: TGTGCCAGCAGCTTAGGGGTCGTGACAGGGGTAGCCGGGGAGCTGTTTTTT. J is TRBJ2-2 and V is TRBV7-6, with 8 bases that match TRBD1. Trimming cost V 1 base and J 6 bases; bases outside gene matches: 10. Germline CDR1 and CDR2: SGHVS and FNYEAQ. CDR3 length: 17 residues.

The chain couples TRBV20-1 to TRBJ2-1, with D uncertain. The CDR3 is made up of 11 amino acids. The germline V and J ends were trimmed by 5 bases and 4 bases, with 6 bases remaining between them. Germline lookup yields CDR1 DFQATT and CDR2 SNEGSKA (reference sequence). In DNA, the CDR3 is TGCAGTGCTGGCTTTTACAATGAGCAGTTCTTC. It is translated as CSAGFYNEQFF.

This clone was recorded once. CDR3 residues: CASSPRDGGELFF. The CDR3 DNA follows: TGTGCCAGCAGCCCCAGGGATGGCGGGGAGCTGTTTTTT. The V call is TRBV6-2 or TRBV6-3, the J call TRBJ2-2; D perhaps matches TRBD1 (5 bases). The ends were cut back, 6 bases at V and 7 bases at J, with 12 bases in the middle. The CDR3 spans 13 residues. Per the germline V gene, CDR1 is MNHEY and CDR2 is SVGEGT.

This rearrangement joins TRBV14 to TRBJ2-1, with TRBD2 matching 9 bases. The germline gives CDR1 SGHDN, CDR2 FVKESK. V was clipped by 1 base and J by 9 bases; unmatched bases: 10. This CDR3 comprises 16 residues. CDR3 coding DNA: TGTGCCAGCAGCCAAGGGCTAGCGGGGACGCTGGCTGAGCAGTTCTTC. Its protein is CASSQGLAGTLAEQFF. Full variable domain (missing parts from reference TRBV14 and TRBJ2-1): EAGVTQFPSHSVIEKGQTVTLRCDPISGHDNLYWYRRVMGKEIKFLLHFVKESKQDESGMPNNRFLAERTGGTYSTLKVQPAELEDSGVYFCASSQGLAGTLAEQFFGPGTRLTVL.

This chain uses TRBV24-1 with TRBJ2-2; possible D gene TRBD1, 5 bases. The CDR3 is 13 residues long. The germline V and J ends were trimmed by 5 bases and 5 bases, with 8 bases remaining between them. Germline lookup yields CDR1 KGHDR and CDR2 SFDVKD. In DNA, the CDR3 is TGTGCCACCAGTGTTGCAGGGACCGGGGAGCTGTTTTTT. Translating it yields CATSVAGTGELFF.

This chain uses TRBV2 with TRBJ2-7, with TRBD2 identical over 10 bases. Unmatched junction bases numbered 4, after V lost 6 bases and J lost 2 bases. Germline V gene sequence: CDR1 SNHLY, CDR2 FYNNEI. The CDR3 runs 14 residues. The CDR3 DNA follows: TGTGCCAGCAGGCCGGGACTAGCGCCCTACGAGCAGTACTTC. It codes for CASRPGLAPYEQYF.

The chain employs TRBV7-9 and TRBJ1-4; D is unresolved. The CDR3 consists of 15 residues. Germline values: CDR1 SEHNR, CDR2 FQNEAQ (reference sequence). Trimming took 1 base from V and 8 from J, leaving 14 bases between them. In DNA form, the CDR3 reads TGTGCCAGCAGCTTAGGTCTCGAACCGGGGGAAAAACTGTTTTTT. Amino acid sequence: CASSLGLEPGEKLFF.

Only a few counts were recorded for this clone. The chain is built from TRBV4-2 and TRBJ1-5; D remains unclear. Germline assignment: CDR1 LGHNA and CDR2 YNFKEQ. V was trimmed by 1 base and J by 0 bases, leaving 13 bases between them. The CDR3 extends over 17 amino acids. CDR3: CASSQAPGQISNQPQHF. For the CDR3, the DNA is TGTGCCAGCAGCCAAGCTCCGGGTCAGATTAGCAATCAGCCCCAGCATTTT.

In its sample, this clone was seen many times. V gene TRBV5-1 combines with J gene TRBJ1-1; possibly TRBD1 for D (6 bases). V was pared by 4 bases and J by 4 bases, with 23 bases between. The CDR3 spans 17 residues. Germline V gene data show CDR1 as SGHRS and CDR2 as YFSETQ. The CDR3 protein is CASSPRSGQPASTEAFF. The CDR3 region has the DNA TGCGCCAGCAGCCCAAGATCCGGACAGCCAGCTTCCACTGAAGCTTTCTTT. Combining the CDR3 with reference TRBV5-1 and TRBJ1-1 gives the whole variable domain KAGVTQTPRYLIKTRGQQVTLSCSPISGHRSVSWYQQTPGQGLQFLFEYFSETQRNKGNFPGRFSGRQFSNSRSEMNVSTLELGDSALYLCASSPRSGQPASTEAFFGQGTRLTVV.

This chain links TRBV18 with TRBJ2-5; perhaps TRBD2 as D (5 bases). V lost 1 base, J lost 1 base, and 7 bases lay in between. CDR1 is KGHSH, CDR2 LQKENI, per germline. The CDR3 contains 14 residues. Here the CDR3 DNA reads TGTGCCAGCTCACCACTAAGCGGCCAAGAGACCCAGTACTTC. It is translated as CASSPLSGQETQYF.

The V gene is TRBV27, the J gene TRBJ1-6; 10 nucleotides align to TRBD1. CDR1 and CDR2 (germline): MNHEY, SMNVEV (reference sequence). The V gene end was trimmed by 6 bases and the J gene end by 3 bases; junction bases not matched to a gene: 5. This CDR3 spans 16 amino acids. The CDR3 coding sequence is TGTGCCAGCAGCTTTGGGACAGGGGTCTATAATTCACCCCTCCACTTT. Amino acids: CASSFGTGVYNSPLHF.

The V and J genes are TRBV7-9 and TRBJ1-1; D unresolved. Germline V lookup: CDR1 SEHNR, CDR2 FQNEAQ (reference sequence). Trimming stripped 8 bases from V and 2 bases from J, with 12 bases between. The CDR3 contains 13 residues. The CDR3 bases are TGTGCCAGCTCCGTCAGTATAAACACTGAAGCTTTCTTT. It codes for CASSVSINTEAFF.

The genes are TRBV19 and TRBJ1-2; 8 bases line up with TRBD1. Trimming cost V 6 bases and J 6 bases; bases outside gene matches: 6. Germline loops: CDR1 LNHDA, CDR2 SQIVND (reference sequence). There are 13 residues in the CDR3. DNA for the CDR3: TGTGCCAGTAGCCGAGAGGACAGGGATGGCTACACCTTC. Encoded protein: CASSREDRDGYTF.

The chain is built from TRBV4-1 and TRBJ1-5; D is perhaps TRBD1 (5 bases). The germline V and J ends were trimmed by 0 bases and 4 bases, with 10 bases remaining between them. The CDR3 totals 15 residues. Germline V gives CDR1 MGHRA, CDR2 YSYEKL. The chain's CDR3 is CASSQEEGSNQPQHF. The CDR3 nucleotides are TGCGCCAGCAGCCAAGAGGAGGGGTCGAATCAGCCCCAGCATTTT.